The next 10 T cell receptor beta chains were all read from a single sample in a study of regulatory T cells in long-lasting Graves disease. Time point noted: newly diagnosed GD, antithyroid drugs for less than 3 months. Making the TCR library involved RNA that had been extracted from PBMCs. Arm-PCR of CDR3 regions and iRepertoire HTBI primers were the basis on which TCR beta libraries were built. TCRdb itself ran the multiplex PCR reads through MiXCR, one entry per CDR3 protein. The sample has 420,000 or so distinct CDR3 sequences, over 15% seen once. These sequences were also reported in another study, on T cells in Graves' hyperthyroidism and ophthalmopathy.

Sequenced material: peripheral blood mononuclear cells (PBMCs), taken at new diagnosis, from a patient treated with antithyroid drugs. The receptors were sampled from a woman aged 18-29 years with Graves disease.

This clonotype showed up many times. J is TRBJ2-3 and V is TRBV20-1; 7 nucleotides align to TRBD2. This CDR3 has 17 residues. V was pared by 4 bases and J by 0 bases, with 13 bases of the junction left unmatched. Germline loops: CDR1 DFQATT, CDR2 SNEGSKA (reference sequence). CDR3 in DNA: TGCAGTGCTACCTCCCCCAGGGAGGGTTCTAGCACAGATACGCAGTATTTT. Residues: CSATSPREGSSTDTQYF.

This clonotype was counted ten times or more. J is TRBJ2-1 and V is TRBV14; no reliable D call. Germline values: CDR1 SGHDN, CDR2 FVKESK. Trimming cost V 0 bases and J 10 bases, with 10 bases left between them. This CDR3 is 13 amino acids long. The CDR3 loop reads CASSQELMGEQFF. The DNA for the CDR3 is TGTGCCAGCAGCCAAGAACTAATGGGGGAGCAGTTCTTC.

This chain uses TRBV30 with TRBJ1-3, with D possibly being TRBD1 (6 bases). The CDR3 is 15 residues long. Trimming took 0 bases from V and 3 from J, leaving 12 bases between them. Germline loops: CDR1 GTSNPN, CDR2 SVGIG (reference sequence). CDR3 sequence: CAWSVRGGSGNTIYF. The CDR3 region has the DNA TGTGCCTGGAGTGTACGTGGGGGCAGTGGAAACACCATATATTTT.

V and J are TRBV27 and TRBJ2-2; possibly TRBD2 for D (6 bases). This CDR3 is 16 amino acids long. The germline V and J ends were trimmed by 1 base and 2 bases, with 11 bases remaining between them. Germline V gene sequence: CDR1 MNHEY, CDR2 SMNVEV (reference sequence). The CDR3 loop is CASSLWFGTNTGELFF. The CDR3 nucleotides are TGTGCCAGCAGTTTATGGTTTGGGACTAACACCGGGGAGCTGTTTTTT.

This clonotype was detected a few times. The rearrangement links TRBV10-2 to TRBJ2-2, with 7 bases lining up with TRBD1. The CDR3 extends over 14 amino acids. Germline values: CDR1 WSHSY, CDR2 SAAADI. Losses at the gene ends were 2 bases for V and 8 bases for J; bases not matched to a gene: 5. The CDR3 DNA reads TGCGCCAGCAGTGAGACAGGGGCAAAGGGGGAGCTGTTTTTT. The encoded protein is CASSETGAKGELFF.

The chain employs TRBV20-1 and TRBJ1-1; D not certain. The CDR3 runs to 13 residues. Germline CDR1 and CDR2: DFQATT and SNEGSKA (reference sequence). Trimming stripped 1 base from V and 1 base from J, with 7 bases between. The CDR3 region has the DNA TGCAGTGCTAGAGGGGTTAGGAACACTGAAGCTTTCTTT. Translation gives CSARGVRNTEAFF.

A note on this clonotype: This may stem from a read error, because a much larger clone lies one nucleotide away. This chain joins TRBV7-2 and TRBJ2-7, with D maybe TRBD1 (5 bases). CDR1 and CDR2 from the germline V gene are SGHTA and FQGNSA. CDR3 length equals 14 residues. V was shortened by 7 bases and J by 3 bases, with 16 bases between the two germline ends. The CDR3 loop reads CASNGQGSDYEQYF. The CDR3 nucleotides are TGTGCCAGCAACGGTCAGGGTTCGGACTACGAGCAGTACTTC.

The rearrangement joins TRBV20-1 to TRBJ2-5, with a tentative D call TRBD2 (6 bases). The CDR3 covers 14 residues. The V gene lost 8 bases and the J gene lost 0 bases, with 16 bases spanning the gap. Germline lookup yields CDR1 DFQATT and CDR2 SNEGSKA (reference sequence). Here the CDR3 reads CSHPGRTNQETQYF. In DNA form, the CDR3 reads TGCAGTCATCCGGGGCGGACTAACCAAGAGACCCAGTACTTC.

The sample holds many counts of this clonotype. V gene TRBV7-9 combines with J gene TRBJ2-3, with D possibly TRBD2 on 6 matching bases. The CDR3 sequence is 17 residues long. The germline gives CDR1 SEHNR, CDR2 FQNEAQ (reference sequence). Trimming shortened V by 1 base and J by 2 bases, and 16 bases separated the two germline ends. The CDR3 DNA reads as TGTGCCAGCAGCTTAGGGGATTGGGAGGTCCTCACAGATACGCAGTATTTT. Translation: CASSLGDWEVLTDTQYF.

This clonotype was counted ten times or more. CDR3 DNA sequence: TGTGCCAGCAACCCTGCGGGAGGGACTACAGATACGCAGTATTTT. This encodes CASNPAGGTTDTQYF. V usage is TRBV11-3 and J usage is TRBJ2-3, with 9 bases that match TRBD2. Germline V gene sequence: CDR1 SGHNT, CDR2 YENEEA. J gave up 3 bases and V 7 bases, and 8 bases lay outside the gene matches. The CDR3 consists of 15 residues.